Below, one T cell receptor beta chain is given with its context. Its target is unknown. What was amplified from RNA transcripts were TCR beta CDR3 regions. HTBI primers were used for first-round RT-PCR of the TCR CDR3. TCRdb analysed the multiplex PCR reads with MiXCR anew, one entry per CDR3 protein. The sample holds about 270,000 distinct CDR3 sequences, approximately 20% seen once. The sample originates from a study of T cells in Graves' hyperthyroidism and ophthalmopathy. Study-wide results and caveats: Blood also held most thyroid clonotypes expanded beyond 0.001.

Germline values: CDR1 MNHEY, CDR2 SVGEGT. V shed 1 base and J shed 0 bases, with 7 bases lying between them. The CDR3 has 14 residues. Individuals with ophthalmopathy presented a Clinical Activity Score of at least 3, a NOSPECS grade of at least 4 and a duration under 3 months. The clonotype originates from a man aged 30 to 39 with Graves' ophthalmopathy. The chain uses TRBV6-2 or TRBV6-3 and TRBJ2-7; the D gene could be TRBD1 or TRBD2 (5 bases each). The sample taken for sequencing was blood. DNA for the CDR3: TGTGCCAGCAGTTACTGGGGGAGCTCCTACGAGCAGTACTTC. Translated, it gives CASSYWGSSYEQYF.